The 31 T cell receptor beta chains below were found in one sample sequenced in a study of blood T cells in healthy people across ages. PCR was performed a second time for about 6 to 11 cycles using a sample-barcoded 5' primer and a J-beta primer mix. TCRdb re-derived calls from the 5' RACE reads in MiXCR, one entry per CDR3 protein. This sample carries approximately 1.5 million distinct CDR3 sequences, approximately 43% of them seen once, and the ten largest clones take more than 4%. The specimen sequenced was blood. The receptors were gathered from a woman aged 18-35 years in good health.

A few counts support this clonotype. V and J are TRBV3-1 and TRBJ2-1; 14 nucleotides agree with TRBD2. The CDR3 spans 16 residues. The V gene's germline CDR1 is LGHDT and CDR2 YNNKEL (reference sequence). Trimming cost V 0 bases and J 8 bases; bases outside gene matches: 3. The CDR3 spells CASSQDWGLAGDEQFF. The DNA of the CDR3 is TGTGCCAGCAGCCAAGATTGGGGACTAGCGGGAGATGAGCAGTTCTTC.

The chain joins TRBV12-3 or TRBV12-4 to TRBJ1-1; tentative D call: TRBD1 (5 bases). The CDR3 runs to 15 residues. With 5 bases removed from V and 10 bases from J, the gap between germline ends came to 23 bases. The CDR3 DNA sequence: TGTGCCAGCAGTCCGGGGCAGGGTGTTGTGCGGCTAGCTTTCTTT. It translates to CASSPGQGVVRLAFF.

This clonotype was recorded a few times. The chain employs TRBV11-2 and TRBJ2-7, with a possible D match to TRBD2 (6 bases). Germline V gives CDR1 SGHAT, CDR2 FQNNGV. V was pared by 0 bases and J by 1 base, with 13 bases between. The CDR3 contains 16 residues. The CDR3 here is CASSLDVGAGSYEQYF. Here the CDR3 DNA reads TGTGCCAGCAGCTTAGATGTGGGAGCGGGTTCCTACGAGCAGTACTTC.

CDR3 in amino acids: CASKRDRGGGNIQYF. The CDR3 nucleotides are TGTGCCAGCAAGCGGGACAGGGGAGGAGGAAACATTCAGTACTTC. The rearrangement links TRBV2 to TRBJ2-4, with 10 bases matching TRBD1. This CDR3 is 15 amino acids long. Germline lookup yields CDR1 SNHLY and CDR2 FYNNEI. V gave up 7 bases and J gave up 6 bases; unmatched junction bases: 9. Using reference TRBV2 and TRBJ2-4 for the parts outside the CDR3, the full variable domain is EPEVTQTPSHQVTQMGQEVILRCVPISNHLYFYWYRQILGQKVEFLVSFYNNEISEKSEIFDDQFSVERPDGSNFTLKIRSTKLEDSAMYFCASKRDRGGGNIQYFGAGTRLSVL.

This rearrangement joins TRBV5-8 to TRBJ2-3, with D perhaps matching TRBD1 (5 bases). This CDR3 region has 13 residues. Germline lookup yields CDR1 SGHTS and CDR2 YDEGEE. Trimming stripped 5 bases from V and 6 bases from J, with 13 bases between. The CDR3 is CASSVPRADTQYF. In DNA form, the CDR3 reads TGTGCCAGCAGTGTCCCCAGGGCGGATACGCAGTATTTT.

There are a few counts of this clonotype. The V call is TRBV4-1, the J call TRBJ2-1; maybe TRBD1 (6 bases). Trimming pared 4 bases from V and 7 bases from J, leaving 14 bases between. The CDR3 extends over 14 amino acids. Germline loops: CDR1 MGHRA, CDR2 YSYEKL. CDR3 region: CASSRATGQNEQFF. CDR3 DNA sequence: TGCGCCAGCAGCCGAGCGACAGGACAGAATGAGCAGTTCTTC.

The chain is built from TRBV6-6 and TRBJ2-7; 7 nucleotides match TRBD1. Germline V CDR1 and CDR2: MNHNY, SVGAGI (reference sequence). The CDR3 spans 14 residues. V dropped 2 bases and J dropped 2; count of bases not matched to a gene: 3. The DNA for the CDR3 is TGTGCCAGCAGTTACACGCAGGGGGCCTACGAGCAGTACTTC. It translates to CASSYTQGAYEQYF.

Only a few counts were recorded for this clonotype. The chain employs TRBV7-2 and TRBJ2-7; the match to TRBD1 covers 10 bases. V trimming: 5 bases; J trimming: 5 bases; junction bases outside the gene matches: 3. Per the germline V gene, CDR1 is SGHTA and CDR2 is FQGNSA. The CDR3 sequence is 13 residues long. CDR3 loop: CASSRGTGDEQYF. As DNA, the CDR3 is TGTGCCAGCAGCCGAGGGACAGGGGACGAGCAGTACTTC.

Comment on this clonotype: Being one base from a much bigger clone, this may be a read error. The CDR3 sequence: CSVVRGLRNNEQYF. CDR3 nucleotide sequence: TGCAGCGTTGTTCGGGGGTTGAGGAACAATGAGCAGTACTTC. This chain connects TRBV29-1 to TRBJ2-1; TRBD2 is a possible D gene (6 bases). The end of the DNA is better explained by TRBJ2-7, so the J call may be wrong. Germline CDR1 SQVTM, CDR2 ANQGSEA. The CDR3 length is 14 residues.

Note on this clonotype: A junction boundary mismatches the germline segment, possibly from a read error. The chain recombines TRBV27 with TRBJ2-7, with 7 bases matching TRBD1. This CDR3 is built from 13 residues. The germline gives CDR1 MNHEY, CDR2 SMNVEV (reference sequence). The CDR3 DNA reads as TGTACCAGCAGGCCCGGACAGGACTACGAGCAGTACTTC. This codes for CTSRPGQDYEQYF.

The genes are TRBV19 and TRBJ2-1, with a possible D match to TRBD2 (5 bases). Germline V CDR1 and CDR2: LNHDA, SQIVND (reference sequence). This CDR3 has 15 residues. V lost 7 bases to trimming and J lost 0 bases, with 13 bases between them. CDR3 bases: TGTGCCAGTACGCTGACGGGGAGCTCCTACAATGAGCAGTTCTTC. Translating it yields CASTLTGSSYNEQFF.

The genes are TRBV4-2 and TRBJ2-1; D possibly uses TRBD1 or TRBD2 (5 bases each). The CDR3 sequence is 15 residues long. Germline V gene lookup returns CDR1 LGHNA and CDR2 YNFKEQ. Deletions cut 3 bases from V and 2 bases from J, with 11 bases between. The CDR3 region has the DNA TGTGCCAGCAGCCAGGCCTTGGGGGCCTACAATGAGCAGTTCTTC. Its protein product is CASSQALGAYNEQFF.

The gene calls are TRBV6-5 and TRBJ2-7, with D tentatively TRBD2 (6 bases). V was pared by 4 bases and J by 5 bases, with 18 bases between. The CDR3 is 15 amino acids. The germline gives CDR1 MNHEY, CDR2 SVGAGI. The CDR3 region has the DNA TGTGCCAGCAGTTGCTCTCCGGGAGAGGGCCACGAGCAGTACTTC. It yields the protein CASSCSPGEGHEQYF.

This clonotype was detected only a few times. The chain has TRBV5-1 and TRBJ2-1, with D maybe TRBD2 (7 bases). Per the germline V gene, CDR1 is SGHRS and CDR2 is YFSETQ. The CDR3 consists of 14 residues. The V and J ends lost 7 bases and 4 bases respectively, with 15 bases between them. The CDR3 region is CASLKGGGYNEQFF. The CDR3 DNA follows: TGCGCCAGCCTTAAAGGGGGGGGGTACAATGAGCAGTTCTTC.

The chain employs TRBV12-5 and TRBJ1-2; D is undetermined. Germline assignment: CDR1 LGHNT and CDR2 FRNRAP. The CDR3 is 13 residues long. The V and J ends lost 4 bases and 6 bases respectively, with 12 bases between them. The CDR3 reads CASGSWLGNGYTF. CDR3 nucleotide sequence: TGTGCTAGTGGTTCATGGTTGGGGAATGGCTACACCTTC. Supplemented by reference TRBV12-5 and TRBJ1-2, the full variable domain reads DARVTQTPRHKVTEMGQEVTMRCQPILGHNTVFWYRQTMMQGLELLAYFRNRAPLDDSGMPKDRFSAEMPDATLATLKIQPSEPRDSAVYFCASGSWLGNGYTFGSGTRLTVV.

The CDR3 loop reads CSVRNLQETQYF. The CDR3 DNA follows: TGCAGCGTCAGGAACCTCCAAGAGACCCAGTACTTC. The chain couples TRBV29-1 to TRBJ2-5; D not resolved. CDR1 is SQVTM and CDR2 is ANQGSEA in the germline V gene. V was clipped by 6 bases and J by 1 base, with 9 bases between them. The CDR3 has 12 residues.

This sequence joins TRBV15 and TRBJ2-1; 7 nucleotides align to TRBD1. CDR3 length equals 15 residues. With 1 base clipped from V and 2 bases from J, the junction kept 2 bases outside the gene matches. CDR1 is LNHNV and CDR2 is YYDKDF in the germline V gene (reference sequence). The CDR3 loop reads CATSRGQGTYNEQFF. DNA of the CDR3: TGTGCCACCAGCAGAGGACAGGGAACCTACAATGAGCAGTTCTTC.

The chain has TRBV5-1 and TRBJ2-7; 9 positions match TRBD1. There are 13 residues in the CDR3. CDR1 is SGHRS, CDR2 YFSETQ, per germline. The trim removed 6 bases at V and 6 bases at J, leaving 7 bases unmatched. The chain's CDR3 is CASKVQGASEQYF. CDR3 coding DNA: TGCGCCAGCAAGGTACAGGGGGCCTCCGAGCAGTACTTC.

Details on this clonotype: An end of the junction differs from the germline gene, which may be a read error. The chain joins TRBV4-1 to TRBJ2-5, with a tentative D call TRBD2 (6 bases). The CDR3 contains 14 residues. CDR1 MGHRA and CDR2 YSYEKL come from the germline V gene. Here the CDR3 DNA reads TGCGCCAGCATCCAAGCTAGCGTTCTCGAGACCCAGTACTTC. Its translation: CASIQASVLETQYF.

This clonotype was detected only once. The chain carries TRBV27 and TRBJ2-7, with D maybe TRBD1 (6 bases). This CDR3 has 14 residues. The V and J ends lost 4 bases and 7 bases respectively, with 17 bases between them. The germline CDR1 and CDR2 sequences are MNHEY and SMNVEV (reference sequence). The CDR3 DNA sequence: TGTGCCAGCAGTTCACGGACAGCCTACAATGAGCAGTACTTC. Translated, it gives CASSSRTAYNEQYF.

Note on this clonotype: One end of the junction fails to match germline, which may point to a read error. The chain combines TRBV9 with TRBJ1-6; 9 positions match TRBD1. Germline CDR1 reads SGDLS; CDR2 reads YYNGEE. The CDR3 consists of 16 residues. Here the CDR3 DNA reads TGTGCCAGCAGCGACTACCGGACAGGGGCAGGATCACCCCCCCACTTT. It translates to CASSDYRTGAGSPPHF.

This clonotype was seen only a few times. This chain joins TRBV20-1 and TRBJ2-1; maybe TRBD1 (6 bases). This CDR3 has 16 residues. The V end was cut by 0 bases, the J end by 2 bases, with 14 bases between. The V gene's germline CDR1 is DFQATT and CDR2 SNEGSKA (reference sequence). CDR3 in amino acids: CSARDQGQWAYNEQFF. The DNA of the CDR3 is TGCAGTGCTAGAGATCAAGGACAGTGGGCCTACAATGAGCAGTTCTTC.

The chain recombines TRBV4-1 with TRBJ1-2, with D possibly being TRBD1 (5 bases). V was pared by 0 bases and J by 12 bases, with 14 bases between. This CDR3 is 13 amino acids long. CDR1 is MGHRA, CDR2 YSYEKL, per germline. The CDR3 region has the DNA TGCGCCAGCAGCCAAGATGAGGGCGTGGGGGACACCTTC. Protein product: CASSQDEGVGDTF.

This clonotype was seen a few times. The V call is TRBV29-1, the J call TRBJ2-5; no reliable D call. This CDR3 region has 12 residues. Trimming removed 6 bases from V and 5 bases from J, with 13 bases in between. Per the germline V gene, CDR1 is SQVTM and CDR2 is ANQGSEA. The CDR3 DNA reads as TGCAGCGTGATGATCTCTTTGGAGACCCAGTACTTC. Residues: CSVMISLETQYF. The whole variable domain, remainder taken from reference TRBV29-1 and TRBJ2-5, is SAVISQKPSRDICQRGTSLTIQCQVDSQVTMMFWYRQQPGQSLTLIATANQGSEATYESGFVIDKFPISRPNLTFSTLTVSNMSPEDSSIYLCSVMISLETQYFGPGTRLLVL.

This clonotype was seen a few times. The V and J genes are TRBV7-9 and TRBJ1-1, with 8 bases matching TRBD1. Germline CDR1 and CDR2: SEHNR and FQNEAQ (reference sequence). The CDR3 totals 14 residues. V shed 4 bases, J shed 7 bases, and the junction held 8 bases outside the gene matches. The CDR3 is CASSSRTGQHEAFF. For the CDR3, the DNA is TGTGCCAGCAGCTCCCGGACAGGGCAACATGAAGCTTTCTTT.

The chain uses TRBV20-1 and TRBJ2-4; D is ambiguous. The CDR3 length is 14 residues. Germline V gene data show CDR1 as DFQATT and CDR2 as SNEGSKA (reference sequence). The ends were cut back, 2 bases at V and 3 bases at J, with 11 bases in the middle. DNA of the CDR3: TGCAGTGCTAGATCCCCCGTTGGCAAAAACATTCAGTACTTC. It specifies CSARSPVGKNIQYF.

This clonotype showed up just a few times. The gene calls are TRBV7-9 and TRBJ2-4; D perhaps matches TRBD1 (5 bases). Per germline, CDR1 SEHNR and CDR2 FQNEAQ (reference sequence). Trimming shortened V by 2 bases and J by 8 bases, and 10 bases separated the two germline ends. The CDR3 loop spans 13 amino acids. CDR3 in amino acids: CASSLPQGYIQYF. CDR3 coding DNA: TGTGCCAGCAGCTTACCCCAGGGCTACATTCAGTACTTC.

This clonotype was detected once. The gene calls are TRBV20-1 and TRBJ1-4, with D possibly matching TRBD1 (5 bases). The CDR3 contains 15 residues. The germline V and J ends were trimmed by 1 base and 8 bases, with 17 bases remaining between them. Germline lookup yields CDR1 DFQATT and CDR2 SNEGSKA (reference sequence). The CDR3 loop reads CSARVSGWGGEKLFF. Written as DNA, the CDR3 is TGCAGTGCTAGAGTCTCAGGTTGGGGGGGAGAAAAACTGTTTTTT.

This clonotype has only one observation. V usage is TRBV7-9 and J usage is TRBJ2-2, with D unresolved. Germline lookup yields CDR1 SEHNR and CDR2 FQNEAQ (reference sequence). Trimming took off 1 base at V and 10 bases at J, with 4 bases between the two ends. The CDR3 contains 11 residues. The CDR3 loop reads CASSLVAELFF. The DNA for the CDR3 is TGTGCCAGCAGCTTAGTCGCGGAGCTGTTTTTT.

This chain joins TRBV4-1 and TRBJ2-5; tentative D call: TRBD2 (5 bases). The J call may not be correct, given that the DNA end is closer to TRBJ2-7. Germline-derived CDR1 and CDR2 are MGHRA and YSYEKL. This CDR3 comprises 14 residues. The DNA for the CDR3 is TGCGCCAGCAGCCAATATCGGGGTGGCGGCGAGCAGTACTTC. Its translation: CASSQYRGGGEQYF.

This chain uses TRBV19 with TRBJ1-2; D gene unclear. V shed 3 bases and J shed 1 base, with 9 bases lying between them. CDR3 length equals 14 residues. From germline, CDR1 is LNHDA and CDR2 SQIVND (reference sequence). In DNA, the CDR3 is TGTGCCAGTAGTATCGCGGCCAGTAACTATGGCTACACCTTC. The encoded protein is CASSIAASNYGYTF.